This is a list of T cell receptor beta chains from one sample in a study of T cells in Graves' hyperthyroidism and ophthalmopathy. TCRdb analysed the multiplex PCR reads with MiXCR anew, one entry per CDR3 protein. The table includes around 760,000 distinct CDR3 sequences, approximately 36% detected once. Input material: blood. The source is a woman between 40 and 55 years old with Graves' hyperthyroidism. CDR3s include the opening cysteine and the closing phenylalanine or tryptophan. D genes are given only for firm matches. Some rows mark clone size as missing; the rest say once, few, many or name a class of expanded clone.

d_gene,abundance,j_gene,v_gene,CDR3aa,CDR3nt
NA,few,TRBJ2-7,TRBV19,CASRGPRSYEQYF,TGTGCCAGTAGGGGACCGCGCTCCTACGAGCAGTACTTC
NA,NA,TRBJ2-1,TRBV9,CASSPEVGLDEQFF,TGTGCCAGCAGCCCCGAGGTGGGCCTCGATGAGCAGTTCTTC
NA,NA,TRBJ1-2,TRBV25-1,CASSAESNYGYTF,TGTGCCAGCTCAGCAGAATCTAACTATGGCTACACCTTC
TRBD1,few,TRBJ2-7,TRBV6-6,CASRTTGGWYEQYF,TGTGCCAGCAGAACAACAGGGGGTTGGTACGAGCAGTACTTC
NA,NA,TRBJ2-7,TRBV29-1,CSVEVRGYEQYF,TGCAGCGTTGAAGTCAGGGGCTACGAGCAGTACTTC
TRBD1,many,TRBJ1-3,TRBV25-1,CASSAFSQGRDTIYF,TGTGCCAGCAGTGCTTTCTCACAGGGGAGGGACACCATATATTTT
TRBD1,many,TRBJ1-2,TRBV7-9,CASSPLTGGWGYTF,TGTGCCAGCAGCCCACTGACAGGGGGCTGGGGCTACACCTTC
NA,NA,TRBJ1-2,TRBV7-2,CASSSPGTKNYGYTF,TGTGCCAGCAGCAGCCCCGGGACAAAAAACTATGGCTACACCTTC
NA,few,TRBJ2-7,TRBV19,CASSSKHETGRYWYEQYF,TGTGCCAGTAGTTCCAAACACGAAACGGGCCGCTATTGGTACGAGCAGTACTTC
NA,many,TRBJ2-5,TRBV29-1,CSVDKSRETQYF,TGCAGCGTTGATAAGTCTCGGGAGACCCAGTACTTC
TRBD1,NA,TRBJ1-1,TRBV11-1,CASSLVTGGPREAFF,TGTGCCAGCAGCTTAGTGACAGGGGGACCGCGCGAAGCTTTCTTT
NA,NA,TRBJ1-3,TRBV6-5,CASTSPGLGNTIYF,TGTGCCAGCACCTCTCCCGGGCTTGGAAACACCATATATTTT
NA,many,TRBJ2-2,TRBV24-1,CATSAEALGRGELFF,TGTGCCACCTCCGCAGAGGCCCTAGGTAGAGGGGAGCTGTTTTTT
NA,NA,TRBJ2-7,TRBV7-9,CASARASYEQYF,TGTGCCAGCGCAAGGGCCTCCTACGAGCAGTACTTC
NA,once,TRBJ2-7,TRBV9,CASSGEALTGQYEQYF,TGTGCCAGCAGCGGGGAGGCCTTAACGGGACAGTACGAGCAGTACTTC
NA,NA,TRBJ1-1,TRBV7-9,CASSSIQVSYTEAFF,TGTGCCAGCAGCTCGATACAGGTATCGTACACTGAAGCTTTCTTT
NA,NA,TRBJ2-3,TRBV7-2,CASSFSSRTDTQYF,TGTGCCAGCAGCTTCTCTAGCCGCACAGATACGCAGTATTTT
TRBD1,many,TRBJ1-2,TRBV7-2,CASSLGEQGAGGYTF,TGTGCCAGCAGCTTAGGAGAACAGGGGGCGGGAGGCTACACCTTC
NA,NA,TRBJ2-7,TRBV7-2,CASSLKGEGYEQYF,TGTGCCAGCAGCCTGAAGGGGGAGGGCTACGAGCAGTACTTC
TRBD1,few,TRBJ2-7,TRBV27,CASRRQGGDEQYF,TGTGCCAGCAGGCGACAGGGGGGGGACGAGCAGTACTTC
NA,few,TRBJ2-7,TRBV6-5,CASRNPGLSYEQYF,TGTGCCAGCCGCAATCCGGGACTCTCCTACGAGCAGTACTTC
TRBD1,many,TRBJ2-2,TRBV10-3,CAIRRDSDTGELFF,TGTGCCATCAGGAGGGACAGTGACACCGGGGAGCTGTTTTTT
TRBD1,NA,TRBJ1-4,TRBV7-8,CASSADRDRGWETSEKLFF,TGTGCCAGCAGCGCCGATCGGGACAGGGGTTGGGAGACTAGTGAAAAACTGTTTTTT
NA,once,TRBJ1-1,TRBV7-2,CASSSLWDQGAFF,TGTGCCAGCAGCTCTCTTTGGGACCAGGGAGCTTTCTTT
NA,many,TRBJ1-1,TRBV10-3,CASGIGGTEAFF,TGTGCCAGCGGGATCGGGGGAACTGAAGCTTTCTTT
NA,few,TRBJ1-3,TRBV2,CASSVREASGGNTIYF,TGTGCCAGCAGTGTCAGGGAAGCCAGTGGAGGAAACACCATATATTTT
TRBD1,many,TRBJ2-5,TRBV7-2,CASSWFTTRTGGETQYF,TGTGCCAGCAGCTGGTTCACTACTCGGACAGGGGGGGAGACCCAGTACTTC
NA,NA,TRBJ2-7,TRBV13,CASSRDLEQYF,TGTGCCAGCAGCCGGGATTTGGAGCAGTACTTC
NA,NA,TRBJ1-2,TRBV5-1,CASSFGGGSWDYGYTF,TGCGCCAGCAGCTTCGGGGGCGGCAGTTGGGACTATGGCTACACCTTC
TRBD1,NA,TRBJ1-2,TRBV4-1,CASSQVTGHQNYGYTF,TGCGCCAGCAGCCAAGTGACAGGGCACCAAAACTATGGCTACACCTTC
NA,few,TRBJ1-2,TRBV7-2,CASSLLPAPSRNYGYTF,TGTGCCAGCAGCTTATTACCTGCGCCCTCCCGGAACTATGGCTACACCTTC
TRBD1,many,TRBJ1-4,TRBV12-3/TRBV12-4,CASTGGINEKLFF,TGTGCCAGCACAGGGGGTATCAATGAAAAACTGTTTTTT
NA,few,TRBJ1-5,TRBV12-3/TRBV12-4,CASSLGEADQPQHF,TGTGCCAGCAGTCTAGGGGAGGCAGATCAGCCCCAGCATTTT